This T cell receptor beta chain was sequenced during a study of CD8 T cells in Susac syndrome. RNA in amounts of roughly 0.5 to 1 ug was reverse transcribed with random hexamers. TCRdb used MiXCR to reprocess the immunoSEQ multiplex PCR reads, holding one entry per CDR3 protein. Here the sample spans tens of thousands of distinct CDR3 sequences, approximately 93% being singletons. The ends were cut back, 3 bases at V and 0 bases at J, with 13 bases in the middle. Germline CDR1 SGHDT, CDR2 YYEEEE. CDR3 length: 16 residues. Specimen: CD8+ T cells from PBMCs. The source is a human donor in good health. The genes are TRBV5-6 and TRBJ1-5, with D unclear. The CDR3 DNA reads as TGTGCCAGCAGCTACGGTACAGATCATAGCAATCAGCCCCAGCATTTT. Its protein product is CASSYGTDHSNQPQHF.